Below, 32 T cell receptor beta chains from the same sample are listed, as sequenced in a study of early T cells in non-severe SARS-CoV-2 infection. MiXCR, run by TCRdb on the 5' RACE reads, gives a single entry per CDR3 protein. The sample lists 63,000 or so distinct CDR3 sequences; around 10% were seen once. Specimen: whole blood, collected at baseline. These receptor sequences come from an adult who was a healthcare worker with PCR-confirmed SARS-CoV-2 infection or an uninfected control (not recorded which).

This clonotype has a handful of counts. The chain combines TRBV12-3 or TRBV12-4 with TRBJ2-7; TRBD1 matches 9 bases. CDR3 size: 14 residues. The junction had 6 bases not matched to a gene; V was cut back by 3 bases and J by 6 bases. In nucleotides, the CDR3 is TGTGCCAGCAGTTTGTACGGACAGGGGTTCGAGCAGTACTTC. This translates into CASSLYGQGFEQYF.

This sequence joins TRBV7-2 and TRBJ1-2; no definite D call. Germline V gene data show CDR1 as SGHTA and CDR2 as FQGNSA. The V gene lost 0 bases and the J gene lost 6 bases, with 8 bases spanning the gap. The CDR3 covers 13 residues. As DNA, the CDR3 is TGTGCCAGCAGCTTAGCGGGCGGAGATGGCTACACCTTC. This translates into CASSLAGGDGYTF.

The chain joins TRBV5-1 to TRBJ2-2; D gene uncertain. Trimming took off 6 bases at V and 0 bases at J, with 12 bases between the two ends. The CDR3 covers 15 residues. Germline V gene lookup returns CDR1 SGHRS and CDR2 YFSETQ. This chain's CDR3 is CASMKEPTNTGELFF. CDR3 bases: TGCGCCAGCATGAAAGAGCCCACGAACACCGGGGAGCTGTTTTTT.

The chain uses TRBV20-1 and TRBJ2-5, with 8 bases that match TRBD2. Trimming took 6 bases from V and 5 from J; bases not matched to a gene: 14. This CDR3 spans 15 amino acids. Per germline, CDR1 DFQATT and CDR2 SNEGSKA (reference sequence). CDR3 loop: CSATPMGGGMETQYF. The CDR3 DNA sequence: TGCAGTGCCACCCCCATGGGCGGGGGGATGGAGACCCAGTACTTC.

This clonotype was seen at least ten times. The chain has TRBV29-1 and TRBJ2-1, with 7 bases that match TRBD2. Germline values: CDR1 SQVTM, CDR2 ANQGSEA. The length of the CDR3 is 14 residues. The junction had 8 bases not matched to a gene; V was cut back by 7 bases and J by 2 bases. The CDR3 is CSAQGGDTYNEQFF. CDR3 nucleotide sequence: TGCAGCGCCCAGGGAGGGGATACCTACAATGAGCAGTTCTTC.

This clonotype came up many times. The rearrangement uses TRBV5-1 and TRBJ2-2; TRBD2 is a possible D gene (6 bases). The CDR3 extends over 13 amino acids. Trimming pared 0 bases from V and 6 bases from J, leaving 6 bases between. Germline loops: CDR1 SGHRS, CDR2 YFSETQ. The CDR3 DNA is TGCGCCAGCAGCTTGGGCGGGGCCGGGGAGCTGTTTTTT. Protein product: CASSLGGAGELFF.

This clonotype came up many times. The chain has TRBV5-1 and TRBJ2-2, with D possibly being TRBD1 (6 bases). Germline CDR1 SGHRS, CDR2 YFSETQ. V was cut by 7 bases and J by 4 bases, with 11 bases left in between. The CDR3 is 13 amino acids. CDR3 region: CASAAGVTGELFF. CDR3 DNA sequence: TGCGCCAGCGCTGCAGGGGTCACCGGGGAGCTGTTTTTT.

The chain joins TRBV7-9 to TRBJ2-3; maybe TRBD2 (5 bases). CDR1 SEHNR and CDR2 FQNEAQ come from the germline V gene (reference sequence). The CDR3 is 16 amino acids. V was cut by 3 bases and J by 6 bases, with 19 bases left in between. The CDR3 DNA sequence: TGTGCCAGCAGCTTCGAGGGCTACGCTACGAAGGATACGCAGTATTTT. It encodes CASSFEGYATKDTQYF.

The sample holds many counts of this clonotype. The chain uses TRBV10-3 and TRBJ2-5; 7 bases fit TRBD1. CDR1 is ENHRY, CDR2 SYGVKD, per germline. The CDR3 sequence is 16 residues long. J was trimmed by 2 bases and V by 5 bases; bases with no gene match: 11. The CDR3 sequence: CAISLDRETPQETQYF. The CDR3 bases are TGTGCCATCAGTCTCGACAGGGAAACCCCACAAGAGACCCAGTACTTC.

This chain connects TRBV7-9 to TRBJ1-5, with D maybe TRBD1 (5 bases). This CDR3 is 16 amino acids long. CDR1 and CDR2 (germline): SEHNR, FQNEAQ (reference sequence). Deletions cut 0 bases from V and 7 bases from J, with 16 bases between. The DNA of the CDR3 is TGTGCCAGCAGCTTAGCGCTAGGGGCAGGTCGACAGCCCCAGCATTTT. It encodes CASSLALGAGRQPQHF. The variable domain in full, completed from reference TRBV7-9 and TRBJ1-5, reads DTGVSQNPRHKITKRGQNVTFRCDPISEHNRLYWYRQTLGQGPEFLTYFQNEAQLEKSRLLSDRFSAERPKGSFSTLEIQRTEQGDSAMYLCASSLALGAGRQPQHFGDGTRLSIL.

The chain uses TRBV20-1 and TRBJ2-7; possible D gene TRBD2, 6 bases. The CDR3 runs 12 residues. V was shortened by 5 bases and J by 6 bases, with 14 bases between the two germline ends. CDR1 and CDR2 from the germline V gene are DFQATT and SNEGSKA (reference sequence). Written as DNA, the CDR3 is TGCAGTGCTTCTGATCTTAGCGGCGAGCAGTACTTC. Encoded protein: CSASDLSGEQYF.

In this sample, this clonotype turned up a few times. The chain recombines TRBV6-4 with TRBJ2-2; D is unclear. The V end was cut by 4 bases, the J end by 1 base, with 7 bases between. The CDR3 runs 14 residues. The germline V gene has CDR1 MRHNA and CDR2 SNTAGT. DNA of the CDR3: TGTGCCAGCAGTGCCACCTTGAACACCGGGGAGCTGTTTTTT. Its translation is CASSATLNTGELFF.

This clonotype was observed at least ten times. The CDR3 DNA sequence: TGTGCCACCTCTTCAGCGGGAGAGGGCAATGAGCAGTTCTTC. Its translation is CATSSAGEGNEQFF. V is TRBV6-4 and J is TRBJ2-1, with 8 bases lining up with TRBD2. Trimming cost V 10 bases and J 6 bases; bases outside gene matches: 11. This CDR3 has 14 residues. CDR1 and CDR2 (germline): MRHNA, SNTAGT.

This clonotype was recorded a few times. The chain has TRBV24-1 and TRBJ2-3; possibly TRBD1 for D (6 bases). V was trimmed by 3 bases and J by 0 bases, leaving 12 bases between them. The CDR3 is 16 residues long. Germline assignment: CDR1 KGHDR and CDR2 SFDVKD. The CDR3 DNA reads TGTGCCACCAGTGATCGAACAGGGCCTAGCACAGATACGCAGTATTTT. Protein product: CATSDRTGPSTDTQYF.

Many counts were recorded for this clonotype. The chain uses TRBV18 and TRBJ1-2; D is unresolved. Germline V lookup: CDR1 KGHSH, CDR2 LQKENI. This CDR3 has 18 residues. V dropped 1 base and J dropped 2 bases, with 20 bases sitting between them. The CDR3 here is CASSPLGNRQSQNYGYTF. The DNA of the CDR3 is TGTGCCAGCTCACCACTTGGGAATCGGCAGAGCCAAAACTATGGCTACACCTTC.

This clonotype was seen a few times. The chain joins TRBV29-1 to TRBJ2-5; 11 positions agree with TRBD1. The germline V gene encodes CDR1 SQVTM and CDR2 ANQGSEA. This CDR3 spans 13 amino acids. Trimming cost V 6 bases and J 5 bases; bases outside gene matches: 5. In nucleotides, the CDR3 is TGCAGCGTGAGGACAGGGGGCTTGGAGACCCAGTACTTC. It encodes CSVRTGGLETQYF.

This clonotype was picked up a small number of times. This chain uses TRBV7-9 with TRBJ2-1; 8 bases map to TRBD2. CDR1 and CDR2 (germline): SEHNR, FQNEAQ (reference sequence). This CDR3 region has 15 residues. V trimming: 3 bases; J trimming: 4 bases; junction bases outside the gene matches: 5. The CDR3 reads CASSFEAGAYNEQFF. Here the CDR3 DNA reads TGTGCCAGCAGCTTTGAAGCGGGAGCATACAATGAGCAGTTCTTC.

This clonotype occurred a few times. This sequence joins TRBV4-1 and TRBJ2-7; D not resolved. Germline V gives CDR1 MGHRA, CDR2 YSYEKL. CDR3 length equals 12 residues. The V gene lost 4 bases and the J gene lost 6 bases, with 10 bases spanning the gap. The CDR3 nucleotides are TGCGCCAGCAGCCCCCTTTGGGGCGAGCAGTACTTC. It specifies CASSPLWGEQYF.

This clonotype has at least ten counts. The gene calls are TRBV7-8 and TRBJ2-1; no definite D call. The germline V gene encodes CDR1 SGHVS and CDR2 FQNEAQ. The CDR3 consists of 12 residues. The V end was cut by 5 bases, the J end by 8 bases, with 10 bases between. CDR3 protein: CASSIKAYEQFF. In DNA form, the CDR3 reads TGTGCCAGCAGCATAAAGGCGTATGAGCAGTTCTTC.

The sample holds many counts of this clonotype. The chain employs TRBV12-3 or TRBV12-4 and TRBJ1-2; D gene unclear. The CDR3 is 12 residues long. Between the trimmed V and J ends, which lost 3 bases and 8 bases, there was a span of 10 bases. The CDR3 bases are TGTGCCAGCAGTTTTGGAGGGTACGGCTACACCTTC. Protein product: CASSFGGYGYTF.

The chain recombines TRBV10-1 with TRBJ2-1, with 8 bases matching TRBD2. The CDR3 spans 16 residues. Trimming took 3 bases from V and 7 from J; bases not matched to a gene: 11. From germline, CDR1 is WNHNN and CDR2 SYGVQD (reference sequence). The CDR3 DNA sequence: TGCGCCAGCAGTGAAACTAGCGGAACCGAGTTAAATGAGCAGTTCTTC. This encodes CASSETSGTELNEQFF.

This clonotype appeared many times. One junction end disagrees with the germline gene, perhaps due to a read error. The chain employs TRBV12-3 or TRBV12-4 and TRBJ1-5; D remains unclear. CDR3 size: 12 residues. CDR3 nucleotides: TGTGCCAGCAGTTCAGGCAATCGGCCCCAGCATTTT. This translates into CASSSGNRPQHF.

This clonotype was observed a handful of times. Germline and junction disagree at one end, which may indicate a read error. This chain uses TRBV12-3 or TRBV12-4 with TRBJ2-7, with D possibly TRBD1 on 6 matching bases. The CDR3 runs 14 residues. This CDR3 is CVSRPTGIFHEQYF. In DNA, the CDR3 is TGTGTCAGCAGACCCACAGGGATCTTCCACGAGCAGTACTTC.

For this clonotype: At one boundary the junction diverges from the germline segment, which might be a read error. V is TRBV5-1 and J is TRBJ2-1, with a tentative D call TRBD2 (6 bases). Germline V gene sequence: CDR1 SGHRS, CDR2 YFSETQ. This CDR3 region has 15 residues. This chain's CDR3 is CASSPGLPTRNVQFF. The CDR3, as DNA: TGCGCCAGCAGCCCGGGACTTCCTACCCGCAATGTGCAGTTCTTC.

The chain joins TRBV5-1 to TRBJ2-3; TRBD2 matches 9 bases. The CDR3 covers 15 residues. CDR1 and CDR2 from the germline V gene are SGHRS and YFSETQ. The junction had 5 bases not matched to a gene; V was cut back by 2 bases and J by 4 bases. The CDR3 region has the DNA TGCGCCAGCAGCTTAACTCTAGCGGGGTCAGATACGCAGTATTTT. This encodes CASSLTLAGSDTQYF. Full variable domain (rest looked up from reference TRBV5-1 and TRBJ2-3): KAGVTQTPRYLIKTRGQQVTLSCSPISGHRSVSWYQQTPGQGLQFLFEYFSETQRNKGNFPGRFSGRQFSNSRSEMNVSTLELGDSALYLCASSLTLAGSDTQYFGPGTRLTVL.

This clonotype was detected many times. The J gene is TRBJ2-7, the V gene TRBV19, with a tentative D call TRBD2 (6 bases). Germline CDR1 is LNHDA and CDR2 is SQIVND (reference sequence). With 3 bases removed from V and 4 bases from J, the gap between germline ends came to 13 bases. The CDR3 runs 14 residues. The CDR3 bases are TGTGCCAGTAGTATCTCACTTGGGGGGTACGAGCAGTACTTC. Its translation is CASSISLGGYEQYF. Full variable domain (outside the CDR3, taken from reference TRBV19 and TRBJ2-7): DGGITQSPKYLFRKEGQNVTLSCEQNLNHDAMYWYRQDPGQGLRLIYYSQIVNDFQKGDIAEGYSVSREKKESFPLTVTSAQKNPTAFYLCASSISLGGYEQYFGPGTRLTVT.

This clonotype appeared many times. The DNA for the CDR3 is TGCAGTGCTGGGGGGGCCGCGGGAGATACGCAGTATTTT. Amino acids: CSAGGAAGDTQYF. The chain carries TRBV20-1 and TRBJ2-3; perhaps TRBD2 as D (7 bases). V was pared by 5 bases and J by 5 bases, with 14 bases between. Germline V gene lookup returns CDR1 DFQATT and CDR2 SNEGSKA (reference sequence). This CDR3 is 13 amino acids long.

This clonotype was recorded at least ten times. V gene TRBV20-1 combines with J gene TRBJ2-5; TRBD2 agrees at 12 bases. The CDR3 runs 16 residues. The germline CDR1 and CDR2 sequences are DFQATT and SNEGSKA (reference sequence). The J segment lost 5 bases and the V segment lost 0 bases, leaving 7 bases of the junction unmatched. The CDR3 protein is CSARDPLAGGGETQYF. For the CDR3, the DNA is TGCAGTGCTAGAGATCCACTAGCGGGGGGTGGGGAGACCCAGTACTTC.

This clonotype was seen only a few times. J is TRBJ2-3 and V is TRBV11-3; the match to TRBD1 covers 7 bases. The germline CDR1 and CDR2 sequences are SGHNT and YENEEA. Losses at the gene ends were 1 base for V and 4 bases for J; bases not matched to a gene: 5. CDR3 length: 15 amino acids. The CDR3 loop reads CASSLGGQGADTQYF. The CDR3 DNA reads TGTGCCAGCAGCTTAGGGGGGCAGGGGGCAGATACGCAGTATTTT.

CDR3 nucleotide sequence: TGTGCCAGCAGCCCCGACACCACTAGCGGGAGGAGGGAGCTGTTTTTT. Its protein is CASSPDTTSGRRELFF. This chain connects TRBV9 to TRBJ2-2; TRBD2 matches at 12 bases. The CDR3 consists of 16 residues. V lost 4 bases to trimming and J lost 9 bases; unmatched junction nucleotides: 10. CDR1 and CDR2 from the germline V gene are SGDLS and YYNGEE.

CDR3: CASSQEASGRTQYF. CDR3 coding DNA: TGTGCCAGCAGCCAAGAGGCTAGCGGGAGAACGCAGTATTTT. This chain uses TRBV4-2 with TRBJ2-3, with 10 bases fitting TRBD2. There are 14 residues in the CDR3. Germline loops: CDR1 LGHNA, CDR2 YNFKEQ. Trimming cost V 0 bases and J 9 bases; bases outside gene matches: 3.

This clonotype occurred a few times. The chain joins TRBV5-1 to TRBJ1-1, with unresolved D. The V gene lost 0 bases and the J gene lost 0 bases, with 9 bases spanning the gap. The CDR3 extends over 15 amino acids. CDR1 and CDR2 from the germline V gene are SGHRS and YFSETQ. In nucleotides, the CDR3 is TGCGCCAGCAGCTTGGCCTCAGGCATGAACACTGAAGCTTTCTTT. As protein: CASSLASGMNTEAFF.